The rows below give T cell receptor beta chains drawn from one sample of a study of long-term antiretroviral therapy in people with HIV. Sequenced by immunoSEQ multiplex PCR; TCRdb stores in-frame clones only, minus some. The sample yields 20,000 to 25,000 clones, roughly 84% seen once. The sequences come from unsorted PBMCs, collected 1.2 years after starting antiretroviral therapy. Receptor source: a middle-aged woman with HIV. Each CDR3 is given with its conserved first and last residue. D genes are given only for firm matches. The size field is filled for only some rows; it gives once, few, many or a size class.

cdr3_nt cdr3_aa v_call clone_size d_call j_call
TGTGCTAGCAGCTTAAATTCCCTAGTTCTTGGCACCGGGGAGCTGTTTTTT CASSLNSLVLGTGELFF TRBV7-7 - - TRBJ2-2
TGTGCCAGCAGTGAAGCCCTAGTCGGACTAGCGCCGTACGAGCAGTACTTC CASSEALVGLAPYEQYF TRBV6-1 - TRBD2 TRBJ2-7
TGTGCCAGTAGAACGCTCGACGAAAGATATGGCTACACCTTC CASRTLDERYGYTF TRBV6-1 - - TRBJ1-2
TGTGCCAGCGGGACAGAAACCTATGGCTACACCTTC CASGTETYGYTF TRBV2 - TRBD1 TRBJ1-2
TGTGCCAGCTCACTCCTTCCCACAGATACGCAGTATTTT CASSLLPTDTQYF TRBV18 - - TRBJ2-3
TGTGCCAGCAGTAGTAGAATGAACACTGAAGCTTTCTTT CASSSRMNTEAFF TRBV6-5 - - TRBJ1-1
TGTGCCAGCAGTCCAACTAGCGGGAGGGCCACCGGGGAGCTGTTTTTT CASSPTSGRATGELFF TRBV6-4 - TRBD2 TRBJ2-2
TGTGCCAGCAGCCCACTAGTTGGCAATCACTACAATGAGCAGTTCTTC CASSPLVGNHYNEQFF TRBV7-9 medium-sized - TRBJ2-1
TGTGCCAGCAGCTTAGTTTGGGCAGCCTACGAGCAGTACTTC CASSLVWAAYEQYF TRBV7-9 medium-sized - TRBJ2-7
TGTGCCAGCAGCTTAGGAGCGGGACAGGGAAAAAAACTGTTTTTT CASSLGAGQGKKLFF TRBV7-8 few TRBD1 TRBJ1-4
TGTGCCAGCAGCCAGTTCCAGGGAAAGTACTTC CASSQFQGKYF TRBV14 - - TRBJ2-7
TGTGCCAGCAGTTTATCGGACCGATTTACCGGGGAGCTGTTTTTT CASSLSDRFTGELFF TRBV27 - - TRBJ2-2
TGCGCCAGCCGTGAGGGACAGTCCTCCACCGGGGAGCTGTTTTTT CASREGQSSTGELFF TRBV5-1 - TRBD1 TRBJ2-2
TGTGCCAGCAGTTATGGGACTAGCTACGAGCAGTACTTC CASSYGTSYEQYF TRBV27 - TRBD2 TRBJ2-7
TGTGCCACCAGCAGGGATTACTACGAGCAGTACTTC CATSRDYYEQYF TRBV15 - - TRBJ2-7
TGTGCCAGCAGTGAAGCTTGGGGCGAGCAGTACTTC CASSEAWGEQYF TRBV6-1 few - TRBJ2-7
TGCGCCAGCAGAGTTCCCGGGACAGACCAAGAGACCCAGTACTTC CASRVPGTDQETQYF TRBV5-1 - TRBD1 TRBJ2-5
TGCGCCAGCTCCTTAGGGTCAGACTATGGCTACACCTTC CASSLGSDYGYTF TRBV5-1 - - TRBJ1-2